The 17 T cell receptor beta chains below all came from one sample that was sequenced in a study of cytomegalovirus exposure and HLA in healthy donors. Primers: 60 Vbeta forward and 13 Jbeta reverse. The data were produced by immunoSEQ multiplex PCR, yet TCRdb's version contains in-frame clones alone and is incomplete. The sample consists of around 170,000 clones, 65% to 80% of them appearing once. The sequencing input was PBMCs. These receptors were taken from a woman aged 25 to 39 in good health and CMV-seropositive.

On this clone: One junction end disagrees with the germline gene, perhaps due to a read error. The chain joins TRBV7-9 to TRBJ1-5; 7 positions match TRBD1. Germline V gives CDR1 SEHNR, CDR2 FQNEAQ (reference sequence). This CDR3 is 15 amino acids long. The CDR3, as DNA: TGTTCCAGCAGCTCGACACAGGGGCGCAATCAGCCCCAGCATTTT. Its protein product is CSSSSTQGRNQPQHF.

The chain uses TRBV28 and TRBJ2-5; 13 nucleotides align to TRBD2. The DNA end is a closer match to TRBJ2-7, so the J assignment may be wrong. CDR3 length equals 15 residues. Germline V gives CDR1 MDHEN, CDR2 SYDVKM. The CDR3 protein is CASRGLAGASYEQYF. Written as DNA, the CDR3 is TGTGCCAGCAGAGGACTAGCGGGGGCCTCCTACGAGCAGTACTTC.

The J gene is TRBJ1-6, the V gene TRBV30, with TRBD1 identical over 8 bases. CDR3 size: 13 residues. V lost 5 bases and J lost 8; bases outside the gene matches: 5. Germline V lookup: CDR1 GTSNPN, CDR2 SVGIG (reference sequence). CDR3 DNA sequence: TGTGCCTGGGGAGTGACAGGGGATTCACCCCTCCACTTT. This codes for CAWGVTGDSPLHF.

V usage is TRBV7-9 and J usage is TRBJ2-7; no clear D. The CDR3 consists of 14 residues. Trimming left V 0 bases short and J 6 bases short, with 12 bases between. Germline values: CDR1 SEHNR, CDR2 FQNEAQ (reference sequence). CDR3 nucleotide sequence: TGTGCCAGCAGCTTAGCTCCAAGGCGCGGCGAGCAGTACTTC. Its protein is CASSLAPRRGEQYF. The whole variable domain, filled in from reference TRBV7-9 and TRBJ2-7, reads DTGVSQNPRHKITKRGQNVTFRCDPISEHNRLYWYRQTLGQGPEFLTYFQNEAQLEKSRLLSDRFSAERPKGSFSTLEIQRTEQGDSAMYLCASSLAPRRGEQYFGPGTRLTVT.

This chain links TRBV4-2 with TRBJ2-1; TRBD1 is a possible D gene (7 bases). The germline V gene encodes CDR1 LGHNA and CDR2 YNFKEQ. Deletions cut 1 base from V and 2 bases from J, with 12 bases between. CDR3 length: 16 residues. CDR3 nucleotide sequence: TGTGCCAGCAGCCAAGGTCCAGGGGGGCCCTACAATGAGCAGTTCTTC. This codes for CASSQGPGGPYNEQFF.

This clone was observed a few times. V and J are TRBV5-6 and TRBJ2-7, with D tentatively TRBD1 (6 bases). The end of the DNA fits TRBJ1-2 better, so the J call may be wrong. CDR3 size: 14 residues. From germline, CDR1 is SGHDT and CDR2 YYEEEE. CDR3: CASSRTGGPDGYTF. The DNA of the CDR3 is TGTGCCAGCAGCCGGACGGGGGGCCCGGATGGCTACACCTTC.

The chain carries TRBV4-3 and TRBJ2-3; 9 bases agree with TRBD2. The germline gives CDR1 LGHNA, CDR2 YSLEER. V lost 1 base and J lost 2; bases outside the gene matches: 4. The CDR3 covers 16 residues. This CDR3 is CASSQGLAGITDTQYF. The CDR3 nucleotides read TGCGCCAGCAGCCAAGGGCTAGCGGGGATCACAGATACGCAGTATTTT.

This clone has just one count. The chain recombines TRBV7-2 with TRBJ2-1; weak D call: TRBD1 (5 bases). The CDR3 sequence is 14 residues long. Germline V CDR1 and CDR2: SGHTA, FQGNSA. V was cut by 3 bases and J by 7 bases, with 13 bases left in between. The CDR3, as DNA: TGTGCCAGCAGCTTGACCGGACAACGAAATGAGCAGTTCTTC. It translates to CASSLTGQRNEQFF.

To note about this clone: The junction departs from the called germline gene at one end, perhaps through a read error. This rearrangement joins TRBV7-9 to TRBJ1-2, with D maybe TRBD1 (6 bases). Germline V gene sequence: CDR1 SEHNR, CDR2 FQNEAQ (reference sequence). The CDR3 totals 15 residues. Written as DNA, the CDR3 is TGTTCCAGCAGCTTAGGCGGCAGGGGAAACTATGGCTACACCTTC. It codes for CSSSLGGRGNYGYTF.

This clone has only a few counts. This rearrangement joins TRBV29-1 to TRBJ2-5; 7 positions agree with TRBD1. Germline V CDR1 and CDR2: SQVTM, ANQGSEA. V shed 7 bases and J 5 bases; nucleotides not matched to a gene: 7. CDR3 length equals 12 residues. CDR3 loop: CSATGVGETQYF. CDR3 nucleotide sequence: TGCAGCGCCACAGGGGTAGGGGAGACCCAGTACTTC.

There are a few counts of this clone. The chain employs TRBV7-8 and TRBJ2-3; 9 bases agree with TRBD2. V trimming: 5 bases; J trimming: 2 bases; junction bases outside the gene matches: 8. This CDR3 comprises 16 residues. Germline lookup yields CDR1 SGHVS and CDR2 FQNEAQ. CDR3 in amino acids: CASSTLAGGLTDTQYF. The CDR3 nucleotides read TGTGCCAGCAGCACCTTGGCGGGGGGGCTCACAGATACGCAGTATTTT.

This clone appeared a few times. Other nucleotide sequences from this sample produce the same CDR3. The gene calls are TRBV30 and TRBJ1-5; a possible D gene is TRBD1 (5 bases). CDR3 length: 15 residues. Germline CDR1 is GTSNPN and CDR2 is SVGIG (reference sequence). V was clipped by 4 bases and J by 7 bases, with 20 bases between them. The DNA for the CDR3 is TGTGCCTGGACCCCAATTGGGGCATTGCGACAGCCCCAGCATTTT. Its translation is CAWTPIGALRQPQHF.

This chain links TRBV7-9 with TRBJ2-2; tentatively, D is TRBD2 (5 bases). The CDR3 contains 16 residues. Germline-derived CDR1 and CDR2 are SEHNR and FQNEAQ (reference sequence). The V end lost 2 bases, the J end lost 2 bases, and 12 bases lay between the germline ends. The CDR3 spells CASSLTGIGNTGELFF. In DNA, the CDR3 is TGTGCCAGCAGCTTAACCGGGATTGGCAACACCGGGGAGCTGTTTTTT.

The chain recombines TRBV7-9 with TRBJ2-1; 14 bases are shared with TRBD2. V was clipped by 5 bases and J by 7 bases; unmatched bases: 1. Germline CDR1 reads SEHNR; CDR2 reads FQNEAQ (reference sequence). The CDR3 length is 14 residues. The CDR3 sequence: CASSRTSGGNEQFF. DNA of the CDR3: TGTGCCAGCAGCCGGACTAGCGGGGGGAATGAGCAGTTCTTC.

The CDR3: CASSVRAPGRNVEKLFF. The DNA for the CDR3 is TGTGCCAGCAGCGTTAGGGCGCCGGGGAGGAACGTGGAAAAACTGTTTTTT. The chain has TRBV9 and TRBJ1-4; D ambiguous. Per germline, CDR1 SGDLS and CDR2 YYNGEE. The CDR3 is made up of 17 amino acids. V lost 2 bases to trimming and J lost 8 bases, with 22 bases between them.

This rearrangement joins TRBV7-9 to TRBJ1-5, with 7 bases fitting TRBD1. This CDR3 is built from 15 residues. The germline CDR1 and CDR2 sequences are SEHNR and FQNEAQ (reference sequence). J lost 4 bases, V lost 2 bases, and 5 bases had no gene match. The CDR3, as DNA: TGTGCCAGCAGCTTAACAACAGGGGATAATCAGCCCCAGCATTTT. Translating it yields CASSLTTGDNQPQHF.

The V and J genes are TRBV27 and TRBJ2-5, with TRBD1 matching 7 bases. The CDR3 extends over 13 amino acids. After removal of 5 bases from V and 4 bases from J, the junction contained 4 bases not matched to a gene. The germline V gene encodes CDR1 MNHEY and CDR2 SMNVEV (reference sequence). CDR3 in amino acids: CASSRQGAETQYF. The CDR3 bases are TGTGCCAGCAGTCGACAGGGCGCAGAGACCCAGTACTTC.